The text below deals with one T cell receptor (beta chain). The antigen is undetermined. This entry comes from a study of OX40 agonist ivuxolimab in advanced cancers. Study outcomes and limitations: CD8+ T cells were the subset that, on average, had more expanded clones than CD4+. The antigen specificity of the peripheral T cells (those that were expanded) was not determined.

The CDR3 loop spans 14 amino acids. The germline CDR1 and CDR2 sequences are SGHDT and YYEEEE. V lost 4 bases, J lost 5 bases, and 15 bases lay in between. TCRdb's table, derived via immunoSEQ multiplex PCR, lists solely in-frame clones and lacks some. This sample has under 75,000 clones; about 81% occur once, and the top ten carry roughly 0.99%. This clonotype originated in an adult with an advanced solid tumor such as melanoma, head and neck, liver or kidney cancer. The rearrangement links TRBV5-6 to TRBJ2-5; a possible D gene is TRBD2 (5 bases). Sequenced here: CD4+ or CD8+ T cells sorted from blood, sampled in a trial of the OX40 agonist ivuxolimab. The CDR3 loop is CASSPNAGSETQYF. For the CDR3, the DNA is TGTGCCAGCAGCCCGAACGCGGGCAGCGAGACCCAGTACTTC.